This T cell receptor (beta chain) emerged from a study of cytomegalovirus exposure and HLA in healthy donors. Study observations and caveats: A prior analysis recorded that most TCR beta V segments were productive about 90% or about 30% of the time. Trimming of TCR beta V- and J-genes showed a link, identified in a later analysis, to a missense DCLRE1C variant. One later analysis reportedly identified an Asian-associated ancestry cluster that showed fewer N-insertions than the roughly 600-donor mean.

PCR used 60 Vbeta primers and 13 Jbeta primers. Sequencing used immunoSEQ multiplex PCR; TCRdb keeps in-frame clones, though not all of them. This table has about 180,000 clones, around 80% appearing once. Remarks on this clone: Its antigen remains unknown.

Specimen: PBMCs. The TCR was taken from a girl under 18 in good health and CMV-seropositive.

CDR3 region: CASIRQIVTLNTEAFF. The CDR3 bases are TGTGCCAGTATCCGACAGATCGTTACGCTGAACACTGAAGCTTTCTTT. The rearrangement links TRBV2 to TRBJ1-1, with TRBD1 as a possible D gene (5 bases). This CDR3 is built from 16 residues. V lost 9 bases and J 0 bases, leaving 20 bases between the germline ends. Germline V lookup: CDR1 SNHLY, CDR2 FYNNEI.